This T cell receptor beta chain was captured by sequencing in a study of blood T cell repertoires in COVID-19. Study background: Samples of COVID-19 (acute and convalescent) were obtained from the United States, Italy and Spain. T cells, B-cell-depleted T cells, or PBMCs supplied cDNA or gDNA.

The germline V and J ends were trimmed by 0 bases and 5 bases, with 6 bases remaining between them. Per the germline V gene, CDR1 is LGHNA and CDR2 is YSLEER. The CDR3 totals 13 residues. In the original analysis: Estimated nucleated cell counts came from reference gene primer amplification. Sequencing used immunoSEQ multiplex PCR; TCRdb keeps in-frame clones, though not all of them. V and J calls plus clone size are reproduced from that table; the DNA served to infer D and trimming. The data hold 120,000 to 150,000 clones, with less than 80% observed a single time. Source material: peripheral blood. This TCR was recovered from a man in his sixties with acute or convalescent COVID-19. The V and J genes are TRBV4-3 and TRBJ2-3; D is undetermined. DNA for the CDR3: TGCGCCAGCAGCCAAGATCGAGAAGATACGCAGTATTTT. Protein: CASSQDREDTQYF.